The count of the clone carrying this T cell receptor (beta chain) is one. Its antigen remains unknown. This entry is derived from a study of cytomegalovirus exposure and HLA in healthy donors. General study results and limits: Through in vitro validation, a few CMV-associated chains were shown to be specific for CMV antigens. For cytomegalovirus status, the classifier reportedly gave diagnoses with high specificity and sensitivity. Rates of TCR association differed by HLA locus in a later analysis, with DRB1 highest and HLA-C lowest.

From germline, CDR1 is LNHDA and CDR2 SQIVND (reference sequence). With V trimmed by 8 bases and J by 8 bases, 7 bases remained unmatched. There are 13 residues in the CDR3. PCR used 60 Vbeta primers and 13 Jbeta primers. As processed by the authors: The count from a later analysis was about 80 million unique TCR beta chains, 9.5 million to 13 million of them shared. Libraries were prepared by immunoSEQ multiplex PCR; TCRdb keeps only in-frame clonotypes and omits some of them. The V and J calls and the clone size are those of that table, but D and trimming were determined from the DNA. The table has 200,000 to 300,000 clones, roughly 87% seen once; the top ten hold 5% to 6.5%.

The rearrangement links TRBV19 to TRBJ1-2; 11 bases align to TRBD1. The sequencing sample was made of PBMCs. The TCR comes from a woman in her 40s in good health and CMV-seropositive. This CDR3 is CASHGQGAKGYTF. For the CDR3, the DNA is TGTGCCAGTCACGGACAGGGGGCAAAAGGCTACACCTTC.